This T cell receptor (beta chain) derives from a study of PD-L1 blockade in urothelial cancer. Study-wide context: Blood yielded a median of around 150,000 T cells per sample.

Germline lookup yields CDR1 MDHEN and CDR2 SYDVKM. V lost 11 bases and J 1 base, leaving 8 bases between the germline ends. This CDR3 has 11 residues. Time point specified: peripheral blood 6 weeks after treatment start. The table came from immunoSEQ multiplex PCR; TCRdb's copy has only in-frame clones and leaves some out. The table records about 48,000 clones, around 86% of them present only once. Source: PBMCs, taken around atezolizumab (anti-PD-L1) treatment. This sequence was found in a man aged 60 to 69 with urothelial cancer. The chain uses TRBV28 and TRBJ1-1, with D unclear. CDR3 DNA: TGTGCCGCGATCTCGAACACTGAAGCTTTCTTT. This translates into CAAISNTEAFF.